Included here is one T cell receptor beta chain sequence, with context. Because the CDR3's place on the DNA is in doubt, the DNA is left out and the CDR3 is given as listed by TCRdb. The CDR3 length equals 16 residues, ends included. From germline, CDR1 is MNHEY and CDR2 SVGAGI. Then a second PCR, running about 7 to 11 cycles, was carried out with a sample-barcoded 5' primer and a J-beta primer mix. TCRdb called the 5' RACE reads again in MiXCR, with one record for every CDR3 protein. The table lists some 1.5 million distinct CDR3 sequences, roughly 43% of them singletons. This sample was taken from a study of blood T cells in healthy people across ages.

This receptor was identified in a woman under 30 in good health. Specimen: blood. This chain joins TRBV6-5 and TRBJ1-2. The chain's CDR3 is CASSYFSTDDYGYTFF.